This T cell receptor (beta chain) was found in a study of cytomegalovirus exposure and HLA in healthy donors. Germline trimming cut 4 bases from V and 1 base from J; bases unmatched to any gene: 9. CDR1 is SGHRS and CDR2 is YFSETQ in the germline V gene. The length of the CDR3 is 16 residues. 13 Jbeta primers and 60 Vbeta primers were used for the PCR. Using immunoSEQ multiplex PCR, the repertoire was profiled, and TCRdb retains in-frame clones only, with some absent. The sample carries under 130,000 clones, 55% to 65% recorded once. Sequenced material: PBMCs. The J gene is TRBJ2-7, the V gene TRBV5-1; 9 bases are a match to TRBD1. The TCR originated in a young man in good health and CMV-seropositive. CDR3 in DNA: TGCGCCAGCAGCCCGCCGGGACAGGGAAGGTCCTACGAGCAGTACTTC. It specifies CASSPPGQGRSYEQYF.